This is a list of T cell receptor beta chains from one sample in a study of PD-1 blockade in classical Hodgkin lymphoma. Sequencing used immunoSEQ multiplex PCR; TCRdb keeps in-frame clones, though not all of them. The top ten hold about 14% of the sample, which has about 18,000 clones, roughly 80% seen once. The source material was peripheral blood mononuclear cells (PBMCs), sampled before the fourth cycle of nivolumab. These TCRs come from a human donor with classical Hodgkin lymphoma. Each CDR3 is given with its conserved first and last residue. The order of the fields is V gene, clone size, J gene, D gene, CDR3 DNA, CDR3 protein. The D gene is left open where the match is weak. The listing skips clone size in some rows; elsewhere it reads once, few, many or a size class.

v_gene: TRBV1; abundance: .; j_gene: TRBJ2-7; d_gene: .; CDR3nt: TGCACCAGCAGCCCTACGAGAGTAGGGGAGCAGTACTTC; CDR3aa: CTSSPTRVGEQYF
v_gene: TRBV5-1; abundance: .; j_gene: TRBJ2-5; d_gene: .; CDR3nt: TGCGCCAGCAGCGAGGTGGGGCTCCCCAGTGAGACCCAGTACTTC; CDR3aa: CASSEVGLPSETQYF
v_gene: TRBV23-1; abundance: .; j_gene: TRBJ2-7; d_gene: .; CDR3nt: TGCGCCAGCATAGAGGGTGACGACCCCTACGAGCAGTACTTC; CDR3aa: CASIEGDDPYEQYF
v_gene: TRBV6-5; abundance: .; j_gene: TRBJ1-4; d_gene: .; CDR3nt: TGTGCCAGCAGTTACGTTGGGCCTTGGGAAAAACTGTTTTTT; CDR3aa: CASSYVGPWEKLFF
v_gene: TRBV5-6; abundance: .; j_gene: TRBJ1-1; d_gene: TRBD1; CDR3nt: TGTGCCAGCAGGGACAGGGCGCTCACTGAAGCTTTCTTT; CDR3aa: CASRDRALTEAFF
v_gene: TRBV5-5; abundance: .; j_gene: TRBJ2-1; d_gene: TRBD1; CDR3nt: TGTGCCAGCAGCCTACGGACAGGGCCCAATGAGCAGTTCTTC; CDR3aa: CASSLRTGPNEQFF
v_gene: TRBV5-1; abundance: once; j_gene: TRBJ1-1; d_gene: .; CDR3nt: TGCGCCAGCAGCTTGGGCGGGGGCTGGACTGAAGCTTTCTTT; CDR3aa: CASSLGGGWTEAFF
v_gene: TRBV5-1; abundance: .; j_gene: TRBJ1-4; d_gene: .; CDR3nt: TGCGCCAGCAGCTTGGGCGGGGGGCAGCGGGAAAAACTGTTTTTT; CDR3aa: CASSLGGGQREKLFF
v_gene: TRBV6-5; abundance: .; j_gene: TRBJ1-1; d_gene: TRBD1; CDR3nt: TGTGCCAGCAGTTACTCAGGCCAGGGGGTAACTGAAGCTTTCTTT; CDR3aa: CASSYSGQGVTEAFF
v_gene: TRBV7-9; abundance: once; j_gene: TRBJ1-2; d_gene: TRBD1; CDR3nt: TGTGCCAGCAGCCCTTACAGGGGTTCATGGGGCTACACCTTC; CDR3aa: CASSPYRGSWGYTF
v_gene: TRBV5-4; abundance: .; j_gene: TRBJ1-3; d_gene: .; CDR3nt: TGTGCCAGCAGTTCCGACCCCGGGAGAACTGGAAACACCATATATTTT; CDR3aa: CASSSDPGRTGNTIYF
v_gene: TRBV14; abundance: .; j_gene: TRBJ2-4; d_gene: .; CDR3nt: TGTGCCAGCAGCCAAGTAAACATTCAGTACTTC; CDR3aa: CASSQVNIQYF
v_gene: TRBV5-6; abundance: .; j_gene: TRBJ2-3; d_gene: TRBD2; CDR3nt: TGTGCCAGCAGCACCACTAGCGGGGGCCCAGATACGCAGTATTTT; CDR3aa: CASSTTSGGPDTQYF
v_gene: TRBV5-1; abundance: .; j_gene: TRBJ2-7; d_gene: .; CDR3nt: TGCGCCAGCAGCTTGGCCGTTTCGGGGCCCTACGAGCAGTACTTC; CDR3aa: CASSLAVSGPYEQYF
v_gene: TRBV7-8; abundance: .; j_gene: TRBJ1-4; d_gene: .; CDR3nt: TGTGCCAGCAGCTTAAGGGACACAGGGAGTGAAAAACTGTTTTTT; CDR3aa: CASSLRDTGSEKLFF
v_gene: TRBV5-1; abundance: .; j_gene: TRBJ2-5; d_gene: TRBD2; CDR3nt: TGCGCCAGCAGCTTCGGCAGCGGGGGGGGACAAGAGACCCAGTACTTC; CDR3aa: CASSFGSGGGQETQYF
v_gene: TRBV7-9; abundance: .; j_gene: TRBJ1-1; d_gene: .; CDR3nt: TGTGCCAGCAGCTTAGAGGGGCGACAGTCCTCTTTCTTT; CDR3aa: CASSLEGRQSSFF
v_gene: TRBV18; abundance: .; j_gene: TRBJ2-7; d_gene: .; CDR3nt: TGTGCCAGCTCACCAAGGGTCGCCGACGAGCAGTACTTC; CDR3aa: CASSPRVADEQYF
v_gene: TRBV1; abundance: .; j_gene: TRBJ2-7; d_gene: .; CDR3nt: TGCACCAGCAGCCGACCCGACAGAAACCCCTACGAGCAGTACTTC; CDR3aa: CTSSRPDRNPYEQYF
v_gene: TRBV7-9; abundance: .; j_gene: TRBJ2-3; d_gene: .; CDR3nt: TGTGCCAGCGACTTAGACACAGATACGCAGTATTTT; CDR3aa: CASDLDTDTQYF
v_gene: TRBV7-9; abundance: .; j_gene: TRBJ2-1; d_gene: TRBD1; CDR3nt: TGTGCCAGCAGCTATGGACAGGGGGCTTCCAATGAGCAGTTCTTC; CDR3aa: CASSYGQGASNEQFF
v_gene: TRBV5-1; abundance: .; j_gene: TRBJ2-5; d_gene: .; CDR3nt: TGCGCCAGCAGCTTGTTATCGTCGTTGGGGGAGACCCAGTACTTC; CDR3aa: CASSLLSSLGETQYF
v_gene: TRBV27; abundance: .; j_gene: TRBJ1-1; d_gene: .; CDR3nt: TGTGCCAGCAGTTTTGCCAGCTTGAACACTGAAGCTTTCTTT; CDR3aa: CASSFASLNTEAFF
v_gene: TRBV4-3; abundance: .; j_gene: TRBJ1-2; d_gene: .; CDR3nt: TGCGCCAGCAGCCAATCGGTCACAGCACTTTATGGCTACACCTTC; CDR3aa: CASSQSVTALYGYTF
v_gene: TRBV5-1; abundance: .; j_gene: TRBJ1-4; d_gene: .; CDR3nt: TGCGCCAGCAGCTTGGGGGCCCTAGGTCGGGAAAAACTGTTTTTT; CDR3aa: CASSLGALGREKLFF
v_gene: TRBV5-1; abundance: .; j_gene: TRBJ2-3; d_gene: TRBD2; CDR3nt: TGCGCCAGCAGCCCGATCCCTAGCGGGGGGCAGGGAGATACGCAGTATTTT; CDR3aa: CASSPIPSGGQGDTQYF
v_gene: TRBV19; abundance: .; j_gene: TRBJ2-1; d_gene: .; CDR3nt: TGTGCCAGTAGTATACAGGAGTTCCCCAATGAGCAGTTCTTC; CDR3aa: CASSIQEFPNEQFF
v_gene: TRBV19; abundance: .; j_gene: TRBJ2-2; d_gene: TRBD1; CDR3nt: TGTGCCAGTAGTGGGGGACAGACAAACACCGGGGAGCTGTTTTTT; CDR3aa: CASSGGQTNTGELFF
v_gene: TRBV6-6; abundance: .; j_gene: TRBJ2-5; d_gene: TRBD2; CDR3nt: TGTGCCAGCTCAGCGGGGGCCCTCGGCGAGACCCAGTACTTC; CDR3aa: CASSAGALGETQYF
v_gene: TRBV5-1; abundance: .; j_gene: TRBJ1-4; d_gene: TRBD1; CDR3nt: TGCGCCAGCAGCTGGACGGGACAGGGGGCTGAAAAACTGTTTTTT; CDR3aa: CASSWTGQGAEKLFF
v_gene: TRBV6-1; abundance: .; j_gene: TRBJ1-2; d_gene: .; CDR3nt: TGTGCCAGCAGTGACACAGGGACCGGGGGCTATGGCTACACCTTC; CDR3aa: CASSDTGTGGYGYTF
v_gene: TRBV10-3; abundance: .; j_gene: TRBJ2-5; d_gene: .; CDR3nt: TGTGCCACTCAAGCCGGGCCGGGAGAGACCCAGTACTTC; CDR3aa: CATQAGPGETQYF
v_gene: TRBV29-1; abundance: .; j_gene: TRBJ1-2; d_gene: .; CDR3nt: TGCAGCCCTCCGTCGGGTTTGATTGGCTACACCTTC; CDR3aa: CSPPSGLIGYTF
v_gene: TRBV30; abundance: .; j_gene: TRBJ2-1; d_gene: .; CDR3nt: TGTGCCTGGAGGGACAGCACCTTCCTCAATGAGCAGTTCTTC; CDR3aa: CAWRDSTFLNEQFF
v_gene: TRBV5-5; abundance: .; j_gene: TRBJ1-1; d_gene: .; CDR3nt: TGTGCCAGCAGCTTGGCCTATGGACATTTGAATGAAGCTTTCTTT; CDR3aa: CASSLAYGHLNEAFF
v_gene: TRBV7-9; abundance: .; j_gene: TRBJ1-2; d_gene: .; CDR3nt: TGTGCCAGCAGCCCATGGGTTGTTGGGGCAGGAGACAATGGCTACACCTTC; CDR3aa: CASSPWVVGAGDNGYTF
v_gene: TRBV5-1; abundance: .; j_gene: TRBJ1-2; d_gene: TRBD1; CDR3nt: TGCGCCAGCAGACTCAGGACAGGAATAATACGGAAATATGGCTACACCTTC; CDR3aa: CASRLRTGIIRKYGYTF
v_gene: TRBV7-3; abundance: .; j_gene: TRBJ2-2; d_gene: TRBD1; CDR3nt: TGTGCCAGCAGCCCTACAGGGGGCGCAGGCACCGGGGAGCTGTTTTTT; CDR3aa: CASSPTGGAGTGELFF
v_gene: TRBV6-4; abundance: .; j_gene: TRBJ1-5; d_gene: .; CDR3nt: TGTGCCAGCAGTGACTCTTGGGGACAGCCCCAGCATTTT; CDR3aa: CASSDSWGQPQHF
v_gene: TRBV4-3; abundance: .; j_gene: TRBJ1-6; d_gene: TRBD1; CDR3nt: TGCGCCAGCAGCCAAATCCGGGCAGGGGGCCTCCACTTT; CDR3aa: CASSQIRAGGLHF
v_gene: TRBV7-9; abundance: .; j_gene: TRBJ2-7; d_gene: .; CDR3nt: TGTGCCAGCTCCCTGGAGGGAGGGGGCACCTACGAGCAGTACTTC; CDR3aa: CASSLEGGGTYEQYF
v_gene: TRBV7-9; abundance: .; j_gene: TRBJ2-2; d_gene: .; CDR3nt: TGTGCCAGCAGCTTCCGGGGAGCCGGGGAGCTGTTTTTT; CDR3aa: CASSFRGAGELFF
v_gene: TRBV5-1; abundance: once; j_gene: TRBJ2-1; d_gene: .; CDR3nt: TGCGCCAGCAGCTTGGCCACCAGCAACAATGAGCAGTTCTTC; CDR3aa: CASSLATSNNEQFF
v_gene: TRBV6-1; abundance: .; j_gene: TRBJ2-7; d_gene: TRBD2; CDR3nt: TGTGCCAGCAGTGAGACCAATACCATCCTGGGACTAGCGGTGTACGAGCAGTACTTC; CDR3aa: CASSETNTILGLAVYEQYF
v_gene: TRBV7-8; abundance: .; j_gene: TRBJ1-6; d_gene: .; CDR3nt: TGTGCCAGCAGCTTTTCCGATACTAACAATTCACCCCTCCACTTT; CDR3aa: CASSFSDTNNSPLHF
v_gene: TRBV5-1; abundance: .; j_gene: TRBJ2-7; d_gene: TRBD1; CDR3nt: TGCGCCAGCAGCTTGGAGGGACAGGGTCCCTACGAGCAGTACTTC; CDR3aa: CASSLEGQGPYEQYF
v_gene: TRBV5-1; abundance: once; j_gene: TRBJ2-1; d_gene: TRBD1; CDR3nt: TGCGCCAGCAGCTCGACAGGGGGCTACTACAATGAGCAGTTCTTC; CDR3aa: CASSSTGGYYNEQFF
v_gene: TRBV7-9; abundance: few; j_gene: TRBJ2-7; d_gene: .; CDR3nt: TGTGCCAGCAGCTTAGCGGGGGCCGCCTACGAGCAGTACTTC; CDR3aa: CASSLAGAAYEQYF
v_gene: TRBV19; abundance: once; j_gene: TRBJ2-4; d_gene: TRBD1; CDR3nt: TGTGCCAGTAGTGTACAGGGGGTGGCCAAAAACATTCAGTACTTC; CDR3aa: CASSVQGVAKNIQYF
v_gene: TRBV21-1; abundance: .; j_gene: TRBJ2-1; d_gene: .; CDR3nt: TGTGCCAGCAGCCGGGGAAAAGGCAACTACAATGAGCAGTTCTTC; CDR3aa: CASSRGKGNYNEQFF
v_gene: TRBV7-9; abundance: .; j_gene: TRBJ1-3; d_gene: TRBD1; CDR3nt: TGTGCCAGCAGCTTAGAACAGGGGATAGGAAACACCATATATTTT; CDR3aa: CASSLEQGIGNTIYF
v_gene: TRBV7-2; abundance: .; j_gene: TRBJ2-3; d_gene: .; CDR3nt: TGTGCCAGCAGCTTGTGGGGCAGGTGGACAGATACGCAGTATTTT; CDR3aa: CASSLWGRWTDTQYF
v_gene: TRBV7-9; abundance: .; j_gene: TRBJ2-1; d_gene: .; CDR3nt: TGTGCCAGCAGCCCCAGGGACAACTACAATGAGCAGTTCTTC; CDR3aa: CASSPRDNYNEQFF